These 18 T cell receptor beta chains share one sample of origin, sequenced in a study of CXCR3-negative and CXCR3-positive naive CD8 T cells. 5' RACE that incorporated UMI labels was used to prepare the TRB cDNA libraries. TCRdb re-called the 5' RACE reads; every CDR3 protein appears as one record, without DNA. In total, the table holds about 130,000 distinct CDR3 sequences. The sample consisted of naive CXCR3- CD8+ T cells from blood. Subset specified: CD45RO-CCR7+CD27+CD95- naive CD8+ T cells lacking CXCR3 (TNR3-). Receptors originate from a human donor in good health. Some clones in this sample may be carry-over from other donors' samples.

The V gene is TRBV12-3 or TRBV12-4, the J gene TRBJ2-1; TCRdb reports TRBD2, a call that lacks DNA to check it against. The CDR3 runs 18 residues. CDR3 amino acids: CASRGGITSGIRWNEQFF.

The V call is TRBV5-6, the J call TRBJ2-7; TCRdb designates TRBD2, a call that cannot be tested without DNA. Germline V gene lookup returns CDR1 SGHDT and CDR2 YYEEEE. The length of the CDR3 is 15 residues. CDR3 loop: CASSSGLAGFYEQYF.

This chain uses TRBV3-1 with TRBJ2-7; TCRdb selects TRBD1, and the lack of DNA leaves this call unchecked. Germline V gene sequence: CDR1 LGHDT, CDR2 YNNKEL (reference sequence). The CDR3 totals 15 residues. The CDR3 region is CASSQVGTGFYEQYF.

The V call is TRBV28, the J call TRBJ2-1; there is no DNA to check the TCRdb D call of TRBD1. Germline V CDR1 and CDR2: MDHEN, SYDVKM. This CDR3 region has 16 residues. CDR3 region: CASSTGTASSYNEQFF.

This chain's CDR3 is CASSTRQGVRETQYF. The V and J genes are TRBV27 and TRBJ2-5; TCRdb returns TRBD1, unconfirmable since there is no DNA. The CDR3 has 15 amino acids. From germline, CDR1 is MNHEY and CDR2 SMNVEV (reference sequence).

The chain has TRBV7-9 and TRBJ1-1; TCRdb returns TRBD1, unconfirmable since there is no DNA. There are 17 residues in the CDR3. Germline V lookup: CDR1 SEHNR, CDR2 FQNEAQ (reference sequence). The chain's CDR3 is CASSLWGEGGVNTEAFF.

This rearrangement joins TRBV12-3 or TRBV12-4 to TRBJ2-7; the D call from TCRdb, TRBD2, cannot be confirmed without DNA. The CDR3 spans 15 residues. This CDR3 reads CASSLETSGTYEQYF.

The chain uses TRBV5-1 and TRBJ2-5; the D gene TCRdb calls, TRBD1, cannot be checked with no DNA. The germline V gene encodes CDR1 SGHRS and CDR2 YFSETQ. This CDR3 contains 16 residues. CDR3 residues: CARRGTGLGAQETQYF.

The chain has TRBV7-9 and TRBJ2-1. Germline V gene lookup returns CDR1 SEHNR and CDR2 FQNEAQ (reference sequence). The CDR3 runs to 12 residues. This CDR3 is CASSFRSDEQFF.

The J gene is TRBJ2-2, the V gene TRBV4-1; there is no DNA to check the TCRdb D call of TRBD2. Germline V gives CDR1 MGHRA, CDR2 YSYEKL. The CDR3 consists of 19 residues. CDR3 protein: CASSQVGPQSGEGPGELFF.

This chain uses TRBV13 with TRBJ2-3; the TRBD1 assignment by TCRdb is unverifiable without DNA. The CDR3 runs 13 residues. Germline V gives CDR1 PRHDT, CDR2 FYEKMQ (reference sequence). This chain's CDR3 is CASSLRGVDTQYF.

CDR3 in amino acids: CASSFTVYNEQFF. The gene calls are TRBV7-3 and TRBJ2-1. CDR1 SGHTA and CDR2 FQGTGA come from the germline V gene. This CDR3 is built from 13 residues.

The J gene is TRBJ2-7, the V gene TRBV29-1; the TCRdb D gene call, TRBD1, has no DNA to confirm it. The CDR3 consists of 13 residues. Per germline, CDR1 SQVTM and CDR2 ANQGSEA. The CDR3 region is CSAIDRGDYEQYF.

The V call is TRBV7-9, the J call TRBJ2-2; TCRdb calls TRBD2, which cannot be checked without DNA. Germline CDR1 SEHNR, CDR2 FQNEAQ (reference sequence). The CDR3 is 16 amino acids. The CDR3 loop reads CASSPRGREYTGELFF.

The rearrangement links TRBV7-8 to TRBJ2-4; TCRdb reports TRBD1, a call that lacks DNA to check it against. The CDR3 covers 15 residues. CDR1 SGHVS and CDR2 FQNEAQ come from the germline V gene. CDR3 residues: CASSGPGGNKNIQYF. Filled out from reference TRBV7-8 and TRBJ2-4, the complete variable domain reads GAGVSQSPRYKVAKRGQDVALRCDPISGHVSLFWYQQALGQGPEFLTYFQNEAQLDKSGLPSDRFFAERPEGSVSTLKIQRTQQEDSAVYLCASSGPGGNKNIQYFGAGTRLSVL.

This chain joins TRBV9 and TRBJ2-1; TCRdb proposes TRBD2, but this gene call is untestable without DNA. CDR3 length: 14 amino acids. Germline values: CDR1 SGDLS, CDR2 YYNGEE. The CDR3 sequence: CASSVGGSDNEQFF.

The chain couples TRBV2 to TRBJ2-1. Germline loops: CDR1 SNHLY, CDR2 FYNNEI. There are 13 residues in the CDR3. CDR3 amino acids: CASSEGVGNEQFF.

The rearrangement links TRBV20-1 to TRBJ2-7; TCRdb reports TRBD2, a call that lacks DNA to check it against. CDR1 is DFQATT, CDR2 SNEGSKA, per germline (reference sequence). The CDR3 runs 16 residues. This CDR3 is CSATGTSGRRTYEQYF.